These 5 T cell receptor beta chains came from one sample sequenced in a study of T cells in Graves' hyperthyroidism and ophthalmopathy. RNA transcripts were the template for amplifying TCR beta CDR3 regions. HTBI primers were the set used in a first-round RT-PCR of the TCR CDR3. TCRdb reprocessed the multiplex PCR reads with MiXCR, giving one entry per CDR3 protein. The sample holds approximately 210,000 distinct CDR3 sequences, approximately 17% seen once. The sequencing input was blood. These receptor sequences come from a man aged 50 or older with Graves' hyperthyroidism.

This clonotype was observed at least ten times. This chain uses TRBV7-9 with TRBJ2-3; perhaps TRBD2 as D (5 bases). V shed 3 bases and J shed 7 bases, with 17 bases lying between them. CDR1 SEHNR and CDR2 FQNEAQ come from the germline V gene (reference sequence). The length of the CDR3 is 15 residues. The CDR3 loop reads CASSFLRLSGNTQYF. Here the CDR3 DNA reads TGTGCCAGCAGCTTCCTCAGACTATCAGGAAATACGCAGTATTTT.

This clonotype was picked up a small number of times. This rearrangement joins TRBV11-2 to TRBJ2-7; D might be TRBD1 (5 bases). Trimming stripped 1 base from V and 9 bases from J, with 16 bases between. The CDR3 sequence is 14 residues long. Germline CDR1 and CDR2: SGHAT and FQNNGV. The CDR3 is CASSLGGSGSSQYF. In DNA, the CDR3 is TGTGCCAGCAGCTTAGGAGGATCAGGGTCGTCGCAGTACTTC.

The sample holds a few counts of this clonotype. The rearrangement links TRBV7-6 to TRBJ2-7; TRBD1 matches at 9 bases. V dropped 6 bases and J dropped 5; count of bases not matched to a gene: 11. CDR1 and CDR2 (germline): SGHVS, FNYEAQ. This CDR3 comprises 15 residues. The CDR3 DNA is TGTGCCAGCAGTCTACTCCCGGGACAGGGCCACGAGCAGTACTTC. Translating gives CASSLLPGQGHEQYF.

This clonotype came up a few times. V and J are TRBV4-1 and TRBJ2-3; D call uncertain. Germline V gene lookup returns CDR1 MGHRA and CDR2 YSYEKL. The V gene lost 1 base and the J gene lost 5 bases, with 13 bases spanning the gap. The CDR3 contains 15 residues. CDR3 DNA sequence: TGCGCCAGCAGCCAAGTAACGGCATCCGGAGATACGCAGTATTTT. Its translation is CASSQVTASGDTQYF.

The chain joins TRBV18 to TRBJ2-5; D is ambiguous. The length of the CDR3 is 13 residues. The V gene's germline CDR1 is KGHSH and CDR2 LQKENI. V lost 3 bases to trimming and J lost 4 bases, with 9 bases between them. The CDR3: CASSPYVGETQYF. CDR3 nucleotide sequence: TGTGCCAGCTCACCTTATGTAGGAGAGACCCAGTACTTC.